This T cell receptor (beta chain) was found in a study of cytomegalovirus exposure and HLA in healthy donors. The overall study: A data release that came early held 75 million to 85 million unique TCRs from HLA-typed donors. The study, taken as a whole, reports: TCR beta sequences reportedly predicted most subjects' HLA-A and HLA-B alleles accurately. One cluster of highly shared sequence variants probably arose as a sequencing artifact. The authors confirmed in vitro that three CMV-associated chains were specific for CMV antigens.

This clone was recorded a few times. What it binds is not known. Amplification used 60 Vbeta primers and 13 Jbeta primers. The repertoire was sequenced with immunoSEQ multiplex PCR; TCRdb's copy has only in-frame clones and lacks some. The sample holds about 120,000 clones, 75% to 90% seen once. Trimming cost V 0 bases and J 7 bases, with 9 bases left between them. Germline CDR1 and CDR2: GTSNPN and SVGIG (reference sequence). This CDR3 has 13 amino acids. The chain employs TRBV30 and TRBJ1-4, with a possible D match to TRBD1 (5 bases). The sequence derives from a female donor in good health and CMV-seropositive. Specimen: PBMCs. CDR3 DNA sequence: TGTGCCTGGAGTGTATCGGGGGGTGAAAAACTGTTTTTT. The encoded protein is CAWSVSGGEKLFF.